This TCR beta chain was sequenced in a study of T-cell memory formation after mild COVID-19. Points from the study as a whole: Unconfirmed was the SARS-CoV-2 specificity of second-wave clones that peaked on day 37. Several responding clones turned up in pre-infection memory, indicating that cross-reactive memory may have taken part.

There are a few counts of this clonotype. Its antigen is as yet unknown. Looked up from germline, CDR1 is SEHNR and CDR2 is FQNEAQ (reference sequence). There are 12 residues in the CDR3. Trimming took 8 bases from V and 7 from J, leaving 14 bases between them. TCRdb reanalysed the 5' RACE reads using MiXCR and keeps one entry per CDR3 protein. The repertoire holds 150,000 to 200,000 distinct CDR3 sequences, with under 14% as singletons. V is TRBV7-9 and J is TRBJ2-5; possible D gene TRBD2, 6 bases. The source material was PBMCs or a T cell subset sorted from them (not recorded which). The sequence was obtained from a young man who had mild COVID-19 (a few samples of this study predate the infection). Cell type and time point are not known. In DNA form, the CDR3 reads TGTGCCAGCGGGGACTCCCTAGGGACCCAGTACTTC. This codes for CASGDSLGTQYF.